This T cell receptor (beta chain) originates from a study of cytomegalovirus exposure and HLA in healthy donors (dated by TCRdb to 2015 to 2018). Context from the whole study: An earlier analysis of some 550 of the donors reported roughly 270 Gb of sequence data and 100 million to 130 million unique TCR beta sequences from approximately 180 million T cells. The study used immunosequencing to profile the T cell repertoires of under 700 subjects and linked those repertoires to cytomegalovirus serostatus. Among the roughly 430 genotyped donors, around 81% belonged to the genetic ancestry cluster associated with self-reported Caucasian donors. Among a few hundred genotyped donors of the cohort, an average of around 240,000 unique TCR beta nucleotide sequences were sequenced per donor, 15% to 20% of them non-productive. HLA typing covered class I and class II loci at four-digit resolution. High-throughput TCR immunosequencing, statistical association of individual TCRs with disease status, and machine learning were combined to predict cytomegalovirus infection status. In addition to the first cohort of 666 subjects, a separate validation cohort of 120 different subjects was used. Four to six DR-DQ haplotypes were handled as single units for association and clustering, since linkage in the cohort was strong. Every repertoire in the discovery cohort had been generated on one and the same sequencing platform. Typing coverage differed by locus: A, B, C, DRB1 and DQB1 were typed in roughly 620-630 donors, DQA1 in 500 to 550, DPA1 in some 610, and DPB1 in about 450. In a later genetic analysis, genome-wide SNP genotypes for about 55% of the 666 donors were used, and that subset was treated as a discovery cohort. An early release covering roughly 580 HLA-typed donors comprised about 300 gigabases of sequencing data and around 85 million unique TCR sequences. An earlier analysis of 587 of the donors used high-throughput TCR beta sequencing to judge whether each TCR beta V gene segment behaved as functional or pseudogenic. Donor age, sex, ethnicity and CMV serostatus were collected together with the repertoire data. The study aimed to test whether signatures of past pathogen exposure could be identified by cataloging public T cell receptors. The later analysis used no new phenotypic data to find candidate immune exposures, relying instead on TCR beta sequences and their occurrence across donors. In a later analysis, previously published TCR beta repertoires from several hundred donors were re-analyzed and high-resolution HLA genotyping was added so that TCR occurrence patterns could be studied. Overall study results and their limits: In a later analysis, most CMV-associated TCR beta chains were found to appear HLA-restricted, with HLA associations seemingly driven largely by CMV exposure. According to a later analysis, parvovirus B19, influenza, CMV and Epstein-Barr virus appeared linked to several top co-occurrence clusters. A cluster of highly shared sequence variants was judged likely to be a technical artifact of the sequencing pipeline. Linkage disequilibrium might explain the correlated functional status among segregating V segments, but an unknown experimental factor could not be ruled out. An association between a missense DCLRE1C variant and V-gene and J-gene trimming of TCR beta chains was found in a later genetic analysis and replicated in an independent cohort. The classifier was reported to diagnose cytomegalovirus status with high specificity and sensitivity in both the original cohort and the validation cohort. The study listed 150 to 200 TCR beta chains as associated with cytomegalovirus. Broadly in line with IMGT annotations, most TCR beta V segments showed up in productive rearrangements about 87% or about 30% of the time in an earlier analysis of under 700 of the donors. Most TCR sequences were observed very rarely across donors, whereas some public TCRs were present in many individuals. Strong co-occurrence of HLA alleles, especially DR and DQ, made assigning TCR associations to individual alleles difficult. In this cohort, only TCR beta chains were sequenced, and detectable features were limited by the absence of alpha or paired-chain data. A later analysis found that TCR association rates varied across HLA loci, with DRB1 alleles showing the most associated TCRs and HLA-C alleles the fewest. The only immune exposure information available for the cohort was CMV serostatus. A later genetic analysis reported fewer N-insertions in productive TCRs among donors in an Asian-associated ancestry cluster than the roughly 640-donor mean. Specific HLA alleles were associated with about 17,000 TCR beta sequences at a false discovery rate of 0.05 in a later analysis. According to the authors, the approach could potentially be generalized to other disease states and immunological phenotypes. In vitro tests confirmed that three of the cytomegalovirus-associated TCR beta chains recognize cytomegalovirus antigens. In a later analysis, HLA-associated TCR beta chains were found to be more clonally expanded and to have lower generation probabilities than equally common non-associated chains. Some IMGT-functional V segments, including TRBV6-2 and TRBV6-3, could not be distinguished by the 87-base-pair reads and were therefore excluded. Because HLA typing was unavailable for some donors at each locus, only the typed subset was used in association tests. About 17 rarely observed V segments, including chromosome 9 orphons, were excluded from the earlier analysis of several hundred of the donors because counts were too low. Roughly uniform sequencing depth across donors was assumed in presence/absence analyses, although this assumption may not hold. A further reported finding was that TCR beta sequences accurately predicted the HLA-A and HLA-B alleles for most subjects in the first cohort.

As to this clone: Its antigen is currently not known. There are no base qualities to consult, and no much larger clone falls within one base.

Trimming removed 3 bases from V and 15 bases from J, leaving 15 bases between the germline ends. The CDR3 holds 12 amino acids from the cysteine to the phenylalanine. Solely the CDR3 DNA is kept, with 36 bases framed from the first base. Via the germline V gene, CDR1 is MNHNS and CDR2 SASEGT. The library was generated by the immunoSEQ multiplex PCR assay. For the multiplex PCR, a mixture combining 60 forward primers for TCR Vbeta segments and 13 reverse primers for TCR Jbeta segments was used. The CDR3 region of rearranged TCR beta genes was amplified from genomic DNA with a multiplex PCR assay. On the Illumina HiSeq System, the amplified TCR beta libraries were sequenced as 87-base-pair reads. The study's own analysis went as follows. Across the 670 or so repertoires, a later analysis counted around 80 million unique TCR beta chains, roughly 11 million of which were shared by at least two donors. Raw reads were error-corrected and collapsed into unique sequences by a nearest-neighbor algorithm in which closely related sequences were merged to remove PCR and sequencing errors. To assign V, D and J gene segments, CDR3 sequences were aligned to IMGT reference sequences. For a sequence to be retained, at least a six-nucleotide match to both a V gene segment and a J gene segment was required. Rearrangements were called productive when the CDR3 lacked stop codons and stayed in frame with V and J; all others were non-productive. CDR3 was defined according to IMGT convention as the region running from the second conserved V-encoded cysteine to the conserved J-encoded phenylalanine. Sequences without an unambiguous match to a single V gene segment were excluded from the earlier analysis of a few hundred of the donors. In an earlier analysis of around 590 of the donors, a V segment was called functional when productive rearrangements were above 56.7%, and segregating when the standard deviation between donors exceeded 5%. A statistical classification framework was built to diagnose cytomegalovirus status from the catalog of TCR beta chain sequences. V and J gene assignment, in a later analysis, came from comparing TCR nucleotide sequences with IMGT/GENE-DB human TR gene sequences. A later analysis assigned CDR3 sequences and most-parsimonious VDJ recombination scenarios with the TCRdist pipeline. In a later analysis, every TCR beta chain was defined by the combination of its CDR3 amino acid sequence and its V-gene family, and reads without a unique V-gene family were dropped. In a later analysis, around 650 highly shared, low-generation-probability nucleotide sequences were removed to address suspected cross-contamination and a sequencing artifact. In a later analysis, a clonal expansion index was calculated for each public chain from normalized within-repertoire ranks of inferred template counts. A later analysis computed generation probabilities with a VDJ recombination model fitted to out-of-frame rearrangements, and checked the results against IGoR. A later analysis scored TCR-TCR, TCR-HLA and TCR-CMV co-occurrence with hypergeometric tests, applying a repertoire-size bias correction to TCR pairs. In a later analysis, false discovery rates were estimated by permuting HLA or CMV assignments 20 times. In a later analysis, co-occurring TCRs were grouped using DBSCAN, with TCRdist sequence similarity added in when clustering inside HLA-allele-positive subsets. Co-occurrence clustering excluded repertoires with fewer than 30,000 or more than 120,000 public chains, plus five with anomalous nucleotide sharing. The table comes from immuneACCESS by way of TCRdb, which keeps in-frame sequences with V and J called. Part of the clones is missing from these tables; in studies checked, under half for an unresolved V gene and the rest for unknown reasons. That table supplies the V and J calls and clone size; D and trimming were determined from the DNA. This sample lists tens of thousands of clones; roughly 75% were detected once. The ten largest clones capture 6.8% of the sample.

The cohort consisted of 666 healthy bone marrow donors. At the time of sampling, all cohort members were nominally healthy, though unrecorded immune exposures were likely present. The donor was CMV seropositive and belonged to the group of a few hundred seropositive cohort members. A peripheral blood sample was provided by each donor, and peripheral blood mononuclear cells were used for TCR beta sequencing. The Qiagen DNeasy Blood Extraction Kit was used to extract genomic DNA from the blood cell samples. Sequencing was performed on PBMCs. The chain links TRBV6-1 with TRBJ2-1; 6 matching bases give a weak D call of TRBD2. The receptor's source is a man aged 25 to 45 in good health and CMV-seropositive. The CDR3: CASSEPPGAPFF. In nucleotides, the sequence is TGTGCCAGCAGTGAGCCCCCGGGAGCGCCGTTCTTC.